This TCR beta chain was sequenced for a study of human T cells and chemical hapten exposure. Study at large: Mainly, slight library volume differences in the pool made TCR yields vary. Study-level findings and limits: With DPC sensitization, TCRs exceeding 1 in 1000 frequency showed no change.

Time point defined: healthy volunteer bleed at 6 weeks. Before extraction, the whole blood was not fractionated, and total RNA was taken from it. Each cDNA molecule in the library carried unique molecular identifiers. Via MiXCR, TCRdb re-called the RACE reads, giving one row per CDR3 protein. Among some 65,000 distinct CDR3 sequences listed, roughly 6.1% were seen once. This clonotype was seen at least ten times. Its target is unknown. Germline V gene lookup returns CDR1 SQVTM and CDR2 ANQGSEA. Trimming shortened V by 3 bases and J by 1 base, and 6 bases separated the two germline ends. This CDR3 is built from 13 residues.

The receptor was isolated from a female donor in good health. Some clones in this sample may be carry-over from other donors' samples. This rearrangement joins TRBV29-1 to TRBJ2-2; D remains ambiguous. Sequenced: whole blood. DNA for the CDR3: TGCAGCGTTGACCAAGGGAACACCGGGGAGCTGTTTTTT. Translated, it gives CSVDQGNTGELFF.